This T cell receptor beta chain was sequenced in a study of OX40 agonist ivuxolimab in advanced cancers. Study results and limitations: Doses of 0.1 to 3.0 mg/kg were accompanied by clonal expansion of CD4+ and CD8+ blood T cells by week 6.

Produced via immunoSEQ multiplex PCR; TCRdb's table is partial and in-frame only. The sample yields approximately 13,000 clones, over 75% seen once. Comments on this clone: Antigen: not known.

The CDR3 runs 16 residues. Trimming left V 4 bases short and J 1 base short, with 15 bases between. Per germline, CDR1 SGHDT and CDR2 YYEEEE. The source is an adult with an advanced solid tumor such as melanoma, head and neck, liver or kidney cancer. The material was CD4+ or CD8+ T cells sorted from blood, obtained in a trial of the OX40 agonist ivuxolimab. The chain employs TRBV5-6 and TRBJ1-5, with D possibly TRBD1 on 5 matching bases. CDR3 sequence (DNA): TGTGCCAGCAGCCAGCACAAGGGGCGGAGCAATCAGCCCCAGCATTTT. Its translation is CASSQHKGRSNQPQHF.